The source of this T cell receptor (beta chain) is a study of long-term antiretroviral therapy in people with HIV. Overall study results and limits: Narrower CDR3 length ranges marked HIV repertoires relative to controls. Although diversity increased after ART, it remained lower than in transplant donor controls.

Details on this clone: Its matching antigen is unknown.

PBMC samples from each donor numbered at least one pre-ART and at least two post-ART. Version v3.0 of the immunoSEQ assay ran at survey level. Per-sample targets for sequencing were roughly 40,000-55,000 T-cell genomes. The assay was immunoSEQ multiplex PCR, and TCRdb's table has in-frame clones only and misses some. The sample includes about 35,000 clones, over 80% of them seen just once. From germline, CDR1 is MNHEY and CDR2 SVGAGI. CDR3 length equals 15 residues. Between the trimmed V and J ends, which lost 0 bases and 0 bases, there was a span of 8 bases. This clonotype originated in a man in his late teens or twenties with HIV. This chain connects TRBV6-5 to TRBJ1-1; D gene ambiguous. The input for sequencing was unsorted PBMCs, taken 1 year after starting antiretroviral therapy. CDR3 protein: CASSYSAFMNTEAFF. CDR3 in DNA: TGTGCCAGCAGTTACTCGGCTTTCATGAACACTGAAGCTTTCTTT.